Each of the 15 T cell receptor beta chains below was sequenced from the same sample in a study of shared clonotypes between healthy human individuals (dated by TCRdb to about 2020). Library prep was done by the immunoSEQ multiplex PCR assay. In TCRdb, the immuneACCESS table is reduced to in-frame sequences with V and J assigned. These tables do not hold every clone; where another copy was compared, an unresolved V gene accounts for under half, and the others remain unexplained. The sample table holds about 1 million clones, of which around four fifths were seen once. Of the sample, about 1.5% falls within the top ten clones. The specimen was memory CD4+ T cells sorted from blood. Per the publication, the cell subset or site label means: CD45RA-negative fraction. The receptors come from a man in his late teens or twenties in good health.

In DNA, the CDR3 is TGTGCCAGCAGTTACTCCTGGGGAAACGAGCAGTACTTC. This encodes CASSYSWGNEQYF. The chain carries TRBV6-5 and TRBJ2-7; D unresolved. The CDR3 totals 13 residues. The V gene's germline CDR1 is MNHEY and CDR2 SVGAGI. V was shortened by 0 bases and J by 5 bases, with 8 bases between the two germline ends.

This rearrangement joins TRBV28 to TRBJ1-2; TRBD1 might be the D (6 bases). From germline, CDR1 is MDHEN and CDR2 SYDVKM. This CDR3 region has 15 residues. Trimming removed 3 bases at V and 1 base at J, with 12 bases between. CDR3 nucleotides: TGTGCCAGCAGTTTCCAACAGGGACTTAACTATGGCTACACCTTC. Its protein is CASSFQQGLNYGYTF.

With regard to this clone: Within the sample, other DNA sequences also encode this same CDR3. The genes are TRBV30 and TRBJ1-1; unclear D gene. Germline V gives CDR1 GTSNPN, CDR2 SVGIG (reference sequence). The CDR3 contains 12 residues. V was shortened by 3 bases and J by 1 base, with 6 bases between the two germline ends. The CDR3 is CAWRQENTEAFF. The CDR3 coding sequence is TGTGCCTGGAGGCAGGAGAACACTGAAGCTTTCTTT.

This clone was seen a handful of times. This chain connects TRBV4-1 to TRBJ1-1; D gene uncertain. Between the trimmed V and J ends, which lost 2 bases and 10 bases, there was a span of 20 bases. CDR3 size: 15 residues. Germline V gives CDR1 MGHRA, CDR2 YSYEKL. The CDR3 region is CASSQIFVGGRLAFF. Written as DNA, the CDR3 is TGCGCCAGCAGCCAAATTTTCGTGGGAGGGCGGTTAGCTTTCTTT.

The V gene is TRBV14, the J gene TRBJ2-5; 12 positions agree with TRBD2. The CDR3 is 17 residues long. After removal of 1 base from V and 2 bases from J, the junction contained 5 bases not matched to a gene. CDR1 is SGHDN, CDR2 FVKESK, per germline. Here the CDR3 reads CASSQGLAGGKQETQYF. As DNA, the CDR3 is TGTGCCAGCAGCCAAGGGCTAGCGGGGGGGAAACAAGAGACCCAGTACTTC.

The rearrangement joins TRBV7-9 to TRBJ2-4, with TRBD2 matching 7 bases. CDR3 size: 15 residues. Germline V gene sequence: CDR1 SEHNR, CDR2 FQNEAQ (reference sequence). V dropped 5 bases and J dropped 7; count of bases not matched to a gene: 11. Written as DNA, the CDR3 is TGTGCCAGCAGCCCCGGGGGGACGAGGGACAACATTCAGTACTTC. Its translation is CASSPGGTRDNIQYF.

The V and J genes are TRBV11-2 and TRBJ1-1; D perhaps matches TRBD1 (5 bases). Trimming took 5 bases from V and 4 from J, leaving 14 bases between them. The CDR3 covers 14 residues. Germline loops: CDR1 SGHAT, CDR2 FQNNGV. In DNA form, the CDR3 reads TGTGCCAGCAGCCCGCGGCAGGGAGCCACTGAAGCTTTCTTT. It codes for CASSPRQGATEAFF.

This clone showed up just a few times. V gene TRBV28 combines with J gene TRBJ1-5, with 8 positions matching TRBD1. Germline-derived CDR1 and CDR2 are MDHEN and SYDVKM. V shed 5 bases, J shed 5 bases, and the junction held 14 bases outside the gene matches. This CDR3 has 17 residues. The CDR3 here is CASSAGQALLGHQPQHF. The CDR3 region has the DNA TGTGCCAGCAGTGCGGGACAGGCCCTCTTAGGGCATCAGCCCCAGCATTTT. The full variable domain, rest sourced from reference TRBV28 and TRBJ1-5, is DVKVTQSSRYLVKRTGEKVFLECVQDMDHENMFWYRQDPGLGLRLIYFSYDVKMKEKGDIPEGYSVSREKKERFSLILESASTNQTSMYLCASSAGQALLGHQPQHFGDGTRLSIL.

The J gene is TRBJ1-6, the V gene TRBV6-1; no firm D call. There are 14 residues in the CDR3. Per germline, CDR1 MNHNS and CDR2 SASEGT. Trimming pared 7 bases from V and 9 bases from J, leaving 16 bases between. The CDR3 loop is CASTKTPGSSPLHF. DNA of the CDR3: TGTGCCAGCACCAAGACCCCTGGGAGTTCACCCCTCCACTTT.

This clone has at least ten counts. CDR3: CAHGQGGEKLFF. The DNA for the CDR3 is TGTGCCCACGGACAGGGAGGCGAAAAACTGTTTTTT. V is TRBV30 and J is TRBJ1-4; 8 positions match TRBD1. J was trimmed by 8 bases and V by 8 bases; bases with no gene match: 7. This CDR3 has 12 residues. Germline V CDR1 and CDR2: GTSNPN, SVGIG (reference sequence).

J is TRBJ2-7 and V is TRBV4-1, with 10 positions matching TRBD2. There are 15 residues in the CDR3. CDR1 and CDR2 (germline): MGHRA, YSYEKL. Trimming at V came to 0 bases and at J to 3 bases, leaving 2 bases not matched to a gene. The CDR3 region has the DNA TGCGCCAGCAGCCAAGAACTAGCGGGACACTACGAGCAGTACTTC. As protein: CASSQELAGHYEQYF.

The V gene is TRBV6-1, the J gene TRBJ1-1; no definite D call. There are 13 residues in the CDR3. Trimming took 6 bases from V and 0 from J, leaving 8 bases between them. Germline V gene lookup returns CDR1 MNHNS and CDR2 SASEGT. In DNA form, the CDR3 reads TGTGCCAGCAGGACACGGTTGAACACTGAAGCTTTCTTT. This translates into CASRTRLNTEAFF.

This chain joins TRBV10-3 and TRBJ1-4; a weak D match, TRBD1 (6 bases). V was trimmed by 10 bases and J by 0 bases, leaving 15 bases between them. CDR1 is ENHRY, CDR2 SYGVKD, per germline. CDR3 length: 15 amino acids. The CDR3 here is CATSRGETTNEKLFF. In DNA, the CDR3 is TGTGCCACCTCCAGGGGCGAGACAACTAATGAAAAACTGTTTTTT.

This clone occurred many times. CDR3 sequence reads: CASSLRSPSTDTQYF. CDR3 sequence (DNA): TGTGCCAGCAGTTTACGGTCCCCGAGCACAGATACGCAGTATTTT. This rearrangement joins TRBV27 to TRBJ2-3, with unresolved D. This CDR3 has 15 residues. Germline CDR1 MNHEY, CDR2 SMNVEV (reference sequence). V was cut by 2 bases and J by 0 bases, with 9 bases left in between.

This clone was recorded many times. The rearrangement joins TRBV30 to TRBJ1-3; D not certain. CDR1 and CDR2 from the germline V gene are GTSNPN and SVGIG (reference sequence). This CDR3 is 13 amino acids long. The V gene lost 1 base and the J gene lost 2 bases, with 6 bases spanning the gap. CDR3 amino acids: CAWSGRAGNTIYF. The CDR3 nucleotides read TGTGCCTGGAGTGGTAGGGCTGGAAACACCATATATTTT. Filled out from reference TRBV30 and TRBJ1-3, the complete variable domain reads SQTIHQWPATLVQPVGSPLSLECTVEGTSNPNLYWYRQAAGRGLQLLFYSVGIGQISSEVPQNLSASRPQDRQFILSSKKLLLSDSGFYLCAWSGRAGNTIYFGEGSWLTVV.